The 21 T cell receptor beta chains reported below all come from one sample, sequenced in a study of cytomegalovirus exposure and HLA in healthy donors. With 60 Vbeta and 13 Jbeta primers, the PCR was carried out. The repertoire was sequenced with immunoSEQ multiplex PCR; TCRdb's copy has only in-frame clones and lacks some. The table has 100,000 to 120,000 clones, roughly 80% seen once; the top ten hold about 6.8%. The sequencing input was PBMCs. These receptors all come from a man younger than 45 in good health and CMV-seropositive.

The gene calls are TRBV5-8 and TRBJ2-1; TRBD1 is a possible D gene (6 bases). The CDR3 totals 15 residues. CDR1 and CDR2 (germline): SGHTS, YDEGEE. With 0 bases removed from V and 7 bases from J, the gap between germline ends came to 14 bases. The CDR3 sequence is CASSLGQADRNEQFF. In nucleotides, the CDR3 is TGTGCCAGCAGCTTGGGACAGGCCGACCGGAATGAGCAGTTCTTC.

This chain connects TRBV5-1 to TRBJ2-1, with a possible D match to TRBD2 (6 bases). CDR1 and CDR2 (germline): SGHRS, YFSETQ. The CDR3 spans 14 residues. Trimming cost V 3 bases and J 8 bases, with 15 bases left between them. In DNA form, the CDR3 reads TGCGCCAGCAGCTCCGGGGGTACGGGTTATGAGCAGTTCTTC. Its translation is CASSSGGTGYEQFF.

The rearrangement links TRBV7-6 to TRBJ2-5, with D maybe TRBD2 (6 bases). Trimming shortened V by 1 base and J by 4 bases, and 7 bases separated the two germline ends. Germline CDR1 SGHVS, CDR2 FNYEAQ. This CDR3 has 13 amino acids. CDR3 DNA: TGTGCCAGCAGCTTAGAGGGAGGAGAGACCCAGTACTTC. This codes for CASSLEGGETQYF.

This chain joins TRBV21-1 and TRBJ2-5; TRBD2 is taken as the D call from the table, unchecked against the DNA. TRBV21-1 is annotated as a pseudogene. The CDR3 has 16 residues. CDR3 DNA sequence: TGTGCCAGCAGCAAAGGGGCCCCTGCGGGAGGGGAGACCCAGTACTTC. The encoded protein is CASSKGAPAGGETQYF.

For this clone: The same CDR3 can be traced to other DNA sequences in this sample. This chain uses TRBV27 with TRBJ1-5, with D perhaps matching TRBD1 (5 bases). Trimming pared 2 bases from V and 4 bases from J, leaving 6 bases between. This CDR3 has 13 amino acids. From germline, CDR1 is MNHEY and CDR2 SMNVEV (reference sequence). CDR3 protein: CASSLRGNQPQHF. The CDR3, as DNA: TGTGCCAGCAGTTTACGGGGGAATCAGCCCCAGCATTTT.

The chain joins TRBV2 to TRBJ1-3; D may be TRBD1 (6 bases). CDR3 length: 14 residues. The germline V gene has CDR1 SNHLY and CDR2 FYNNEI. V was shortened by 8 bases and J by 8 bases, with 19 bases between the two germline ends. The CDR3 protein is CASVLGTIGDTIYF. The CDR3 nucleotides are TGTGCCAGCGTCCTCGGGACAATCGGGGACACCATATATTTT.

The chain couples TRBV5-1 to TRBJ2-3, with 7 bases lining up with TRBD2. The germline gives CDR1 SGHRS, CDR2 YFSETQ. The CDR3 spans 14 residues. V was pared by 0 bases and J by 5 bases, with 3 bases of the junction left unmatched. The CDR3 DNA reads as TGCGCCAGCAGCTTGGGGGCTAGCGGAGATACGCAGTATTTT. Translating gives CASSLGASGDTQYF.

This clone occurred a few times. This sequence joins TRBV6-5 and TRBJ2-7; TRBD1 is a possible D gene (6 bases). The CDR3 has 14 amino acids. Trimming pared 0 bases from V and 6 bases from J, leaving 12 bases between. Germline CDR1 MNHEY, CDR2 SVGAGI. CDR3 in amino acids: CASSYSGTFGEQYF. DNA of the CDR3: TGTGCCAGCAGTTACTCCGGGACATTCGGCGAGCAGTACTTC.

The chain is built from TRBV29-1 and TRBJ2-7; 9 bases are a match to TRBD1. J was trimmed by 3 bases and V by 6 bases; bases with no gene match: 3. There are 12 residues in the CDR3. CDR1 and CDR2 (germline): SQVTM, ANQGSEA. As DNA, the CDR3 is TGCAGCGTCGGGGGACAGGGCTACGAGCAGTACTTC. As protein: CSVGGQGYEQYF.

The rearrangement links TRBV11-2 to TRBJ1-2; 8 nucleotides match TRBD1. V lost 2 bases to trimming and J lost 7 bases; unmatched junction nucleotides: 9. This CDR3 region has 15 residues. Germline CDR1 SGHAT, CDR2 FQNNGV. The CDR3 DNA is TGTGCCAGCAGCTTACGAGGACAGGGCGGAGGTGGCTACACCTTC. Protein product: CASSLRGQGGGGYTF.

The chain carries TRBV19 and TRBJ2-7; 8 nucleotides align to TRBD1. The CDR3 consists of 18 residues. Germline V CDR1 and CDR2: LNHDA, SQIVND (reference sequence). Trimming cost V 5 bases and J 1 base; bases outside gene matches: 16. The CDR3 spells CASSSTPPTGEESYEQYF. For the CDR3, the DNA is TGTGCCAGTAGTTCCACGCCTCCGACAGGGGAAGAATCCTACGAGCAGTACTTC.

The rearrangement joins TRBV23-1 to TRBJ1-3, with 9 nucleotides matching TRBD1. TRBV23-1 has ORF status, its function being uncertain. V shed 4 bases and J 3 bases; nucleotides not matched to a gene: 7. This CDR3 region has 16 residues. The CDR3: CASSLYRDRVGNTIYF. The CDR3 DNA sequence: TGCGCCAGCAGTCTCTACCGGGACAGGGTTGGAAACACCATATATTTT.

CDR3 sequence: CASSPGGNTEAFF. The DNA of the CDR3 is TGTGCCAGCAGCCCAGGGGGAAACACTGAAGCTTTCTTT. J is TRBJ1-1 and V is TRBV11-2, with 7 bases fitting TRBD1. From germline, CDR1 is SGHAT and CDR2 FQNNGV. The CDR3 sequence is 13 residues long. The junction had 2 bases not matched to a gene; V was cut back by 5 bases and J by 2 bases.

The chain employs TRBV6-1 and TRBJ2-1; the D gene is possibly TRBD2 (6 bases). The CDR3 length is 15 residues. The germline V gene has CDR1 MNHNS and CDR2 SASEGT. Trimming stripped 2 bases from V and 1 base from J, with 9 bases between. The CDR3 loop reads CASSERAGSYNEQFF. The CDR3 DNA reads as TGTGCCAGCAGTGAACGGGCGGGATCCTACAATGAGCAGTTCTTC.

V and J are TRBV7-9 and TRBJ2-2, with D unresolved. Trimming stripped 2 bases from V and 8 bases from J, with 12 bases between. The CDR3 sequence is 14 residues long. Germline values: CDR1 SEHNR, CDR2 FQNEAQ (reference sequence). The CDR3, as DNA: TGTGCCAGCAGCTTATCTTCTCGCGCAGGGGAGCTGTTTTTT. Its translation: CASSLSSRAGELFF. The full variable domain, in which reference TRBV7-9 and TRBJ2-2 provide the parts outside the CDR3, is DTGVSQNPRHKITKRGQNVTFRCDPISEHNRLYWYRQTLGQGPEFLTYFQNEAQLEKSRLLSDRFSAERPKGSFSTLEIQRTEQGDSAMYLCASSLSSRAGELFFGEGSRLTVL.

The gene calls are TRBV2 and TRBJ1-4; D gene uncertain. Looked up from germline, CDR1 is SNHLY and CDR2 is FYNNEI. With 1 base removed from V and 8 bases from J, the gap between germline ends came to 14 bases. This CDR3 region has 15 residues. CDR3 coding DNA: TGTGCCAGCAGTGAAGGGGAGGCAGCCAGCGAAAAACTGTTTTTT. Translated: CASSEGEAASEKLFF.

The chain employs TRBV25-1 and TRBJ1-1; 7 nucleotides agree with TRBD1. The CDR3 totals 14 residues. V lost 5 bases and J lost 4; bases outside the gene matches: 7. The germline V gene encodes CDR1 MGHDK and CDR2 SYGVNS. CDR3 in amino acids: CASSQQGSGTEAFF. DNA of the CDR3: TGTGCCAGCAGTCAACAGGGGTCGGGCACTGAAGCTTTCTTT.

Only a few counts were recorded for this clone. This rearrangement joins TRBV19 to TRBJ2-3; D is ambiguous. The CDR3 has 11 amino acids. V lost 3 bases and J lost 5, with 3 bases in between. Germline loops: CDR1 LNHDA, CDR2 SQIVND (reference sequence). CDR3 nucleotides: TGTGCCAGTAGTATTCAAGATACGCAGTATTTT. Residues: CASSIQDTQYF.

The chain employs TRBV6-5 and TRBJ1-5, with TRBD1 matching 8 bases. Germline values: CDR1 MNHEY, CDR2 SVGAGI. Trimming took 6 bases from V and 2 from J; bases not matched to a gene: 3. The CDR3 is 14 amino acids. The CDR3 here is CASSQGQGNQPQHF. The CDR3 DNA follows: TGTGCCAGCAGCCAGGGACAGGGCAATCAGCCCCAGCATTTT.

The chain recombines TRBV25-1 with TRBJ2-7; 7 bases are shared with TRBD2. The CDR3 consists of 13 residues. The germline gives CDR1 MGHDK, CDR2 SYGVNS. The trim removed 2 bases at V and 6 bases at J, leaving 4 bases unmatched. The CDR3: CASSEGRGVEQYF. The CDR3 DNA sequence: TGTGCCAGCAGTGAAGGCCGGGGGGTCGAGCAGTACTTC.

The V and J genes are TRBV4-1 and TRBJ1-5; TRBD1 agrees at 7 bases. V gave up 1 base and J gave up 4 bases; unmatched junction bases: 4. The CDR3 totals 15 residues. Germline values: CDR1 MGHRA, CDR2 YSYEKL. The CDR3 protein is CASSQAGGSNQPQHF. As DNA, the CDR3 is TGCGCCAGCAGCCAAGCAGGGGGGAGTAATCAGCCCCAGCATTTT.